What follows are 17 T cell receptor beta chains derived from one specimen sequenced in a study of T cell repertoires in cytomegalovirus infection. TCRdb ran MiXCR on the reads and lists one entry per CDR3 protein. This sample has hundreds of thousands of distinct CDR3 sequences, with 35% found just once. What was sequenced was PBMCs. Receptors were obtained from a human donor in good health (CMV status not recorded). Some clones in this sample may be carry-over from other donors' samples.

A remark on this clonotype: Lacking the conserved final phenylalanine or tryptophan, this CDR3 likely reflects a read error. The rearrangement uses TRBV14 and TRBJ2-2; TRBD1 might be the D (5 bases). Germline loops: CDR1 SGHDN, CDR2 FVKESK. The CDR3 extends over 13 amino acids. V lost 5 bases to trimming and J lost 7 bases, with 11 bases between them. The CDR3 loop reads CASSVRVGGELFL. The CDR3 region has the DNA TGTGCCAGCAGCGTCAGGGTTGGCGGGGAGCTGTTTTTG.

J is TRBJ2-2 and V is TRBV10-3, with 7 bases that match TRBD1. V was clipped by 5 bases and J by 3 bases; unmatched bases: 0. The V gene's germline CDR1 is ENHRY and CDR2 SYGVKD. There are 13 residues in the CDR3. The CDR3 reads CAISTGDTGELFF. CDR3 sequence (DNA): TGTGCCATCAGTACAGGGGACACCGGGGAGCTGTTTTTT.

A remark on this clonotype: The junction and the germline gene differ at one end; a read error may be behind it. J is TRBJ1-1 and V is TRBV12-3 or TRBV12-4; D may be TRBD1 (6 bases). The CDR3 has 12 residues. DNA for the CDR3: TGTGCCAACAGTTTAGGCAGGGGTGAAGTTTTCTTT. Its translation is CANSLGRGEVFF.

The rearrangement uses TRBV7-6 and TRBJ2-7; TRBD1 aligns across 10 bases. V shed 4 bases and J 5 bases; nucleotides not matched to a gene: 8. This CDR3 region has 15 residues. The germline V gene has CDR1 SGHVS and CDR2 FNYEAQ. CDR3 DNA: TGTGCCAGCAGCTACCGGGACAGGGGAATGAACGAGCAGTACTTC. This codes for CASSYRDRGMNEQYF.

This clonotype was counted only a few times. The V and J genes are TRBV28 and TRBJ2-6, with TRBD1 matching over 7 bases. The CDR3 covers 16 residues. CDR1 and CDR2 (germline): MDHEN, SYDVKM. The junction had 5 bases not matched to a gene; V was cut back by 6 bases and J by 0 bases. CDR3 region: CASSRQGVSGANVLTF. The CDR3 DNA is TGTGCCAGCAGCAGACAGGGCGTCTCTGGGGCCAACGTCCTGACTTTC.

The chain combines TRBV7-9 with TRBJ1-4; maybe TRBD1 (6 bases). The CDR3 consists of 16 residues. Germline V gene data show CDR1 as SEHNR and CDR2 as FQNEAQ (reference sequence). The germline V and J ends were trimmed by 5 bases and 1 base, with 14 bases remaining between them. The CDR3 loop reads CASSHPRGGTNEKLFF. CDR3 DNA: TGTGCCAGCAGCCACCCCAGAGGGGGAACTAATGAAAAACTGTTTTTT.

Of note for this clonotype: Compared with germline, one end of the junction differs, possibly owing to a read error. V usage is TRBV5-6 and J usage is TRBJ1-4; TRBD1 might be the D (6 bases). The germline V gene encodes CDR1 SGHDT and CDR2 YYEEEE. The CDR3 has 14 residues. The CDR3 here is CASSFGGSNERLFF. CDR3 sequence (DNA): TGTGCCAGCAGCTTCGGGGGCTCTAATGAAAGACTGTTTTTT.

Regarding this clonotype: This CDR3 fails to terminate in the conserved phenylalanine or tryptophan, so it likely reflects a read error. The chain couples TRBV28 to TRBJ1-2; TRBD1 is a possible D gene (5 bases). Germline V gene lookup returns CDR1 MDHEN and CDR2 SYDVKM. Trimming removed 4 bases at V and 8 bases at J, with 14 bases between. This CDR3 is built from 13 residues. This CDR3 reads CASSSYRMVGYTL. The CDR3 nucleotides read TGTGCCAGCAGTTCATACAGGATGGTCGGCTACACCTTA.

A single count supports this clonotype. Since a much larger clone is just one base distant, this may be a read error. The chain combines TRBV10-2 with TRBJ1-2, with 7 positions matching TRBD1. The CDR3 length is 14 residues. The germline CDR1 and CDR2 sequences are WSHSY and SAAADI. The CDR3 loop is CASSDIKTGYGHTF. The CDR3 DNA is TGCGCCAGCAGTGACATAAAGACAGGGTATGGCCACACCTTC.

This chain links TRBV19 with TRBJ1-1, with 8 bases lining up with TRBD1. Germline trimming cut 8 bases from V and 5 bases from J; bases unmatched to any gene: 7. This CDR3 region has 13 residues. Germline values: CDR1 LNHDA, CDR2 SQIVND (reference sequence). CDR3: CASSGQGSTEAFF. The CDR3 bases are TGTGCCAGTTCAGGACAGGGTTCAACTGAAGCTTTCTTT. The whole variable domain, filled in from reference TRBV19 and TRBJ1-1, reads DGGITQSPKYLFRKEGQNVTLSCEQNLNHDAMYWYRQDPGQGLRLIYYSQIVNDFQKGDIAEGYSVSREKKESFPLTVTSAQKNPTAFYLCASSGQGSTEAFFGQGTRLTVV.

The rearrangement uses TRBV6-5 and TRBJ1-1; D is ambiguous. V was cut by 4 bases and J by 4 bases, with 16 bases left in between. The germline V gene has CDR1 MNHEY and CDR2 SVGAGI. This CDR3 region has 15 residues. The CDR3 sequence is CASSLEKQRLTEAFF. The CDR3 DNA follows: TGTGCCAGCAGTTTGGAGAAACAACGACTCACTGAAGCTTTCTTT.

This clonotype has ten or more counts. The chain joins TRBV7-2 to TRBJ1-6, with D possibly TRBD1 on 6 matching bases. The germline V and J ends were trimmed by 5 bases and 1 base, with 12 bases remaining between them. Germline V lookup: CDR1 SGHTA, CDR2 FQGNSA. The CDR3 runs 16 residues. The CDR3 coding sequence is TGTGCCAGCAGCATGGCCAGGGGATCCTATAATTCACCCCTCCACTTT. Amino acids: CASSMARGSYNSPLHF.

To note about this clonotype: Given the absence of the conserved phenylalanine or tryptophan at the CDR3 end, a read error is likely. CDR3 loop: CASSLALGNTIYL. The CDR3 DNA follows: TGTGCCAGCAGCTTGGCTCTCGGAAACACCATATATTTG. V and J are TRBV28 and TRBJ1-3, with no clear D. This CDR3 is built from 13 residues. Trimming stripped 6 bases from V and 4 bases from J, with 10 bases between. From germline, CDR1 is MDHEN and CDR2 SYDVKM.

This clonotype was recorded only once. With a much larger clone just one base away, this may be a read error. This chain links TRBV7-9 with TRBJ1-1, with unresolved D. This CDR3 comprises 14 residues. The V and J ends lost 3 bases and 11 bases respectively, with 19 bases between them. Germline CDR1 is SEHNR and CDR2 is FQNEAQ (reference sequence). As DNA, the CDR3 is TGTGCCAGCAGCTTGGGAGGTGGGGTGATTATCGCTTTCTTT. It is translated as CASSLGGGVIIAFF.

Concerning this clonotype itself: A single base separates this from a much larger clone, so it may be a read error. This chain links TRBV2 with TRBJ2-2; TRBD2 might be the D (6 bases). This CDR3 has 11 residues. Trimming left V 6 bases short and J 7 bases short, with 6 bases between. Germline-derived CDR1 and CDR2 are SNHLY and FYNNEI. The CDR3 DNA reads TGTGCCAGCAGGGGGGGCGGGGAGCTGTTTTTT. Its translation: CASRGGGELFF.

V gene TRBV9 combines with J gene TRBJ2-7; TRBD1 aligns across 8 bases. V trimming: 3 bases; J trimming: 3 bases; junction bases outside the gene matches: 5. The CDR3 has 14 residues. Germline CDR1 is SGDLS and CDR2 is YYNGEE. CDR3 sequence (DNA): TGTGCCAGCAGCGGAGCAGACAGGGGCTACGAGCAGTACTTC. It yields the protein CASSGADRGYEQYF.

The chain links TRBV7-9 to TRBJ2-1; 10 bases line up with TRBD1. The CDR3 consists of 15 residues. V lost 1 base, J lost 6 bases, and 3 bases stayed unmatched. Germline V gives CDR1 SEHNR, CDR2 FQNEAQ (reference sequence). CDR3: CASSLVDRGLNEQFF. Here the CDR3 DNA reads TGTGCCAGCAGCTTAGTCGACAGGGGGCTCAATGAGCAGTTCTTC.